Listed below are T cell receptor beta chains from one sample, sequenced in a study of shared clonotypes between healthy human individuals. This table comes from immunoSEQ multiplex PCR, and its TCRdb copy is limited to in-frame clones, with some not included. The profile covers roughly 410,000 clones, with approximately 96% appearing a single time and approximately 0.32% taken by the ten largest. Sequenced sample: memory CD8+ T cells sorted from blood. Receptors originate from a man aged 30 to 39 in good health. The CDR3 runs from the conserved cysteine through the conserved F or W.

j_call	v_call	cdr3_aa
TRBJ1-5	TRBV19	CASRSGQGMGNQPQHF
TRBJ2-7	TRBV11-2	CASSLLAGTSYEQYF
TRBJ1-3	TRBV7-8	CASSFPQFPIGNTIYF
TRBJ2-1	TRBV4-2	CASSQDGSTASGILYNEQFF
TRBJ2-7	TRBV5-1	CASSSKPHWGRPYTEQYF
TRBJ2-7	TRBV28	CASTRTSGIYEQYF
TRBJ1-5	TRBV18	CASSQQEINQPQHF
TRBJ2-2	TRBV28	CASRKGLANTGELFF
TRBJ2-3	TRBV7-9	CASSFPGGSDTQYF
TRBJ1-5	TRBV10-2	CASSGGWGEQQPQHF
TRBJ2-4	TRBV27	CASSFLAKNIQYF
TRBJ2-1	TRBV28	CASSFPGLAVPYNEQFF
TRBJ1-3	TRBV12-5	CASGPRKVPYGNTIYF
TRBJ2-1	TRBV4-1	CASSHRLAGGPKEQFF
TRBJ2-2	TRBV18	CASSPVNGWENTGELFF
TRBJ2-7	TRBV11-2	CASSLGTYEQYF
TRBJ2-6	TRBV27	CASRQAGANVLTF
TRBJ2-2	TRBV19	CASRLAGGQGGELFF
TRBJ1-5	TRBV28	CASRQEGQPQHF
TRBJ2-3	TRBV28	CASSLQGPDTQYF
TRBJ1-5	TRBV19	CASSILTGQGNQPQHF
TRBJ2-3	TRBV27	CASSGGGSTDTQYF
TRBJ1-2	TRBV2	CASTGQPNYGYTF
TRBJ2-1	TRBV28	CASSSAGGRGNEQFF
TRBJ2-3	TRBV9	CASSANTGEGTDTQYF
TRBJ2-5	TRBV7-9	CASSMGLAGGETQYF
TRBJ1-2	TRBV5-1	CASSWDSSYGYTF
TRBJ1-2	TRBV28	CASKAGMFRSMWYTF
TRBJ1-3	TRBV12-5	CASGLDRNTIYF
TRBJ1-1	TRBV27	CASSPIIDRRGNTEAFF
TRBJ2-7	TRBV2	CASSEWWGVSYEQYF
TRBJ2-7	TRBV28	CASSFWRESYEQYF
TRBJ2-6	TRBV19	CASRDSSGANVLTF
TRBJ1-1	TRBV10-3	CAISERGANTEAFF
TRBJ1-1	TRBV6-5	CASSYAGMNTEAFF
TRBJ1-4	TRBV6-6	CASSYRATNEKLFF
TRBJ1-1	TRBV28	CASLDIRLNTEAFF
TRBJ2-3	TRBV7-9	CASSLALAGGTDTQYF
TRBJ2-2	TRBV25-1	CASSEFGGGWNTGELFF
TRBJ2-7	TRBV5-3	CARSLDFGGGSYEQYF
TRBJ2-7	TRBV27	CAWGYEQYF
TRBJ1-4	TRBV27	CASSFVSRRGNEKLFF
TRBJ2-1	TRBV4-1	CASSQDVTSGSTPYNEQFF
TRBJ1-2	TRBV29-1	CSVAQGLYGYTF
TRBJ2-5	TRBV5-8	CASSLTVSGETQYF
TRBJ2-7	TRBV11-2	CASSRIISYEQYF
TRBJ1-3	TRBV7-9	CASSLGGNTIYF
TRBJ2-7	TRBV15	CATSRDPTYVTYEQYF